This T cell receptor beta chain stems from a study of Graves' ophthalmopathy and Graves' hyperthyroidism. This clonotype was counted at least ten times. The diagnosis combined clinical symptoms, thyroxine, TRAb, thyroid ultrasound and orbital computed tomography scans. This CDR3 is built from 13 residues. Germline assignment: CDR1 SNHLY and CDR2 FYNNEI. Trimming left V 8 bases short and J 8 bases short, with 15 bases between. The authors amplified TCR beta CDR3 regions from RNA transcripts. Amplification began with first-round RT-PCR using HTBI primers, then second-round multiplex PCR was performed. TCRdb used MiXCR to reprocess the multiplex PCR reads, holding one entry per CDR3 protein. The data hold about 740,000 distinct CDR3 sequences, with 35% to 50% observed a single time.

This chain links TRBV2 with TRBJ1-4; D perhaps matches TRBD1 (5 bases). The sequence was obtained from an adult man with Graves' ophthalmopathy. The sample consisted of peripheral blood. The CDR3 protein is CASGVSEGEKLFF. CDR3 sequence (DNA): TGTGCCAGCGGGGTTTCGGAGGGGGAAAAACTGTTTTTT. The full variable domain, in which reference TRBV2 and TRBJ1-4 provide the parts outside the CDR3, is EPEVTQTPSHQVTQMGQEVILRCVPISNHLYFYWYRQILGQKVEFLVSFYNNEISEKSEIFDDQFSVERPDGSNFTLKIRSTKLEDSAMYFCASGVSEGEKLFFGSGTQLSVL.